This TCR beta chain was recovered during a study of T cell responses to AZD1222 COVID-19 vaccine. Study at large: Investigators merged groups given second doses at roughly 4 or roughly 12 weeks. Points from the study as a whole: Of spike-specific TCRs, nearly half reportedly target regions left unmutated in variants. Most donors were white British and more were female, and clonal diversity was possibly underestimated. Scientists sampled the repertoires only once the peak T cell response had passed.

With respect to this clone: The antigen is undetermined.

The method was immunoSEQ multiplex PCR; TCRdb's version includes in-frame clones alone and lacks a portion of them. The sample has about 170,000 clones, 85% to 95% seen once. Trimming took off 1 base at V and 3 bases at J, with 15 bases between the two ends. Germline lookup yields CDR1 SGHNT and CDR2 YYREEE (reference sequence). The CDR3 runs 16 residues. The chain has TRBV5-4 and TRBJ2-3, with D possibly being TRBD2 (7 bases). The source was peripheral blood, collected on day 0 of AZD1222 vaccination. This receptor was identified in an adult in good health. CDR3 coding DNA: TGTGCCAGCAGCTTGCGGTTGGGGGGGGCGACAGATACGCAGTATTTT. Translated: CASSLRLGGATDTQYF.